Each of the 13 T cell receptor beta chains below was sequenced from the same sample in a study of T-cell reconstitution after alpha-beta-depleted transplantation in children. Preparation of the TCRbeta library used unique molecular identifiers. TCRdb re-derived calls from the PCR reads in MiXCR, one entry per CDR3 protein. The sample contains some 500,000 distinct CDR3 sequences, 30% to 35% of which appear only once. Sequenced material: PBMCs from the stem cell graft donor, taken from the stem cell graft. All receptors come from a human donor who donated a stem cell graft to a child with aplastic anemia.

This clonotype was counted between two and nine times. The chain links TRBV7-9 to TRBJ1-1, with D unresolved. The germline V gene encodes CDR1 SEHNR and CDR2 FQNEAQ (reference sequence). V gave up 1 base and J gave up 6 bases, with 9 bases separating them. The CDR3 runs 13 residues. In DNA, the CDR3 is TGTGCCAGCAGCTTAGGGAACTGGGCTGAAGCTTTCTTT. Encoded protein: CASSLGNWAEAFF.

This clonotype was seen many times. The V and J genes are TRBV7-2 and TRBJ1-1; D gene uncertain. Trimming left V 5 bases short and J 3 bases short, with 4 bases between. Germline CDR1 SGHTA, CDR2 FQGNSA. The CDR3 contains 11 residues. CDR3 protein: CASSVYTEAFF. As DNA, the CDR3 is TGTGCCAGCAGCGTATACACTGAAGCTTTCTTT.

The chain links TRBV9 to TRBJ1-5; D uncertain. Germline-derived CDR1 and CDR2 are SGDLS and YYNGEE. There are 12 residues in the CDR3. Trimming pared 4 bases from V and 4 bases from J, leaving 6 bases between. The CDR3 loop reads CASSKGNQPQHF. CDR3 nucleotide sequence: TGTGCCAGCAGCAAGGGAAATCAGCCCCAGCATTTT.

This chain connects TRBV27 to TRBJ1-5; D remains ambiguous. The CDR3 extends over 15 amino acids. Between the trimmed V and J ends, which lost 3 bases and 7 bases, there was a span of 16 bases. Germline V gene lookup returns CDR1 MNHEY and CDR2 SMNVEV (reference sequence). CDR3 bases: TGTGCCAGCAGTTTGTTTGGAAGGGCACGGCAGCCCCAGCATTTT. Its protein is CASSLFGRARQPQHF.

This clonotype was counted once. The chain carries TRBV18 and TRBJ2-1, with TRBD1 matching over 7 bases. V lost 6 bases and J lost 0; bases outside the gene matches: 11. CDR1 is KGHSH, CDR2 LQKENI, per germline. The CDR3 consists of 17 residues. CDR3 DNA sequence: TGTGCCAGCTCCCCCCGAGGGGGCGGAAGCTCCTACAATGAGCAGTTCTTC. Translating gives CASSPRGGGSSYNEQFF.

This chain connects TRBV18 to TRBJ1-1; the D is unclear. The CDR3 is made up of 14 amino acids. Looked up from germline, CDR1 is KGHSH and CDR2 is LQKENI. V lost 3 bases and J 1 base, leaving 9 bases between the germline ends. The CDR3 spells CASSPPYPNTEAFF. In DNA, the CDR3 is TGTGCCAGCTCACCGCCGTACCCGAACACTGAAGCTTTCTTT.

The V and J genes are TRBV4-3 and TRBJ1-6; 11 nucleotides align to TRBD1. V dropped 4 bases and J dropped 9; count of bases not matched to a gene: 5. CDR1 is LGHNA, CDR2 YSLEER, per germline. CDR3 length: 15 amino acids. CDR3 sequence: CASSLGTGGVSPLHF. CDR3 DNA sequence: TGCGCCAGCAGCCTCGGGACAGGGGGTGTTTCACCCCTCCACTTT.

This clonotype showed up just a few times. The chain employs TRBV6-5 and TRBJ2-1; perhaps TRBD1 as D (6 bases). The V end was cut by 2 bases, the J end by 4 bases, with 12 bases between. The CDR3 spans 15 residues. Looked up from germline, CDR1 is MNHEY and CDR2 is SVGAGI. This CDR3 reads CASSYGTPDYNEQFF. CDR3 DNA sequence: TGTGCCAGCAGTTACGGGACACCCGATTACAATGAGCAGTTCTTC.

This rearrangement joins TRBV27 to TRBJ1-2; perhaps TRBD1 as D (5 bases). Germline loops: CDR1 MNHEY, CDR2 SMNVEV (reference sequence). The CDR3 length is 13 residues. V lost 0 bases and J lost 7, with 9 bases in between. CDR3 amino acids: CASSLSGVTGYTF. CDR3 DNA sequence: TGTGCCAGCAGTTTATCAGGGGTTACTGGCTACACCTTC.

The chain joins TRBV5-4 to TRBJ1-1; 8 bases fit TRBD1. Trimming took 4 bases from V and 1 from J; bases not matched to a gene: 9. The CDR3 loop spans 16 amino acids. Germline CDR1 SGHNT, CDR2 YYREEE (reference sequence). CDR3 sequence: CASSLWTGMTNTEAFF. The CDR3 region has the DNA TGTGCCAGCAGCCTCTGGACAGGGATGACGAACACTGAAGCTTTCTTT.

This clonotype was picked up a small number of times. The V call is TRBV10-3, the J call TRBJ2-1; 7 bases match TRBD2. The CDR3 runs to 14 residues. Unmatched junction bases numbered 9, after V lost 4 bases and J lost 9 bases. Germline lookup yields CDR1 ENHRY and CDR2 SYGVKD. The CDR3 DNA reads TGTGCCATCAGTGGGTCTACTAGCGCGGGTGAGCAGTTCTTC. This translates into CAISGSTSAGEQFF.

This clonotype was seen only a few times. The J gene is TRBJ1-1, the V gene TRBV29-1; the D gene is possibly TRBD1 (6 bases). Germline loops: CDR1 SQVTM, CDR2 ANQGSEA. The CDR3 sequence is 12 residues long. V lost 7 bases and J 4 bases, leaving 13 bases between the germline ends. The CDR3 protein is CSAWTVGTEAFF. The DNA for the CDR3 is TGCAGCGCCTGGACAGTGGGCACTGAAGCTTTCTTT.

The chain employs TRBV12-3 or TRBV12-4 and TRBJ2-3; 11 bases match TRBD2. After removal of 5 bases from V and 2 bases from J, the junction contained 3 bases not matched to a gene. This CDR3 comprises 15 residues. CDR3 DNA: TGTGCCAGCAGTCCGGGACTAGCGGTCACAGATACGCAGTATTTT. Its translation is CASSPGLAVTDTQYF.